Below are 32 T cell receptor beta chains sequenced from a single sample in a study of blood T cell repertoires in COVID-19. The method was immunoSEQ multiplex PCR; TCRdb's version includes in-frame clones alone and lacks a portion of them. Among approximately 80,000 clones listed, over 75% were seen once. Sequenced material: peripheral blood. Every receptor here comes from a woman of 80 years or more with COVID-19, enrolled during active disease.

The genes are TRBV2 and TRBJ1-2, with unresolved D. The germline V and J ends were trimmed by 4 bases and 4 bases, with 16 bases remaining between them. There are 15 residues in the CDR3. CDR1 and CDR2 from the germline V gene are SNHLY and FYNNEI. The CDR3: CASSVVKGGGYGYTF. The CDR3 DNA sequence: TGTGCCAGCAGTGTCGTGAAGGGAGGTGGCTATGGCTACACCTTC.

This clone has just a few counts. CDR3 sequence reads: CASSFAEEQYF. The CDR3 coding sequence is TGTGCCAGCAGCTTTGCGGAAGAGCAGTACTTC. The rearrangement uses TRBV5-5 and TRBJ2-7; D not certain. Germline CDR1 SGHKS, CDR2 YYEKEE (reference sequence). Trimming left V 2 bases short and J 7 bases short, with 7 bases between. This CDR3 spans 11 amino acids.

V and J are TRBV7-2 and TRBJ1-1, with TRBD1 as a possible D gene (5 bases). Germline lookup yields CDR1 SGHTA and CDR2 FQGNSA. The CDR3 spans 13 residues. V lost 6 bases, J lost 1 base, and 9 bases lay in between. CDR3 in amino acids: CASRAGPNTEAFF. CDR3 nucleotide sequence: TGTGCCAGCAGGGCAGGGCCGAACACTGAAGCTTTCTTT.

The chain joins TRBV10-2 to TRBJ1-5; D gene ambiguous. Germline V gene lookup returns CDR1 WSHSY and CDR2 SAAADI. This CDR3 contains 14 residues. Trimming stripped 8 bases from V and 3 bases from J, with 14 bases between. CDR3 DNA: TGCGCCAGCGGCCTCCTCAATGACAATCAGCCCCAGCATTTT. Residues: CASGLLNDNQPQHF.

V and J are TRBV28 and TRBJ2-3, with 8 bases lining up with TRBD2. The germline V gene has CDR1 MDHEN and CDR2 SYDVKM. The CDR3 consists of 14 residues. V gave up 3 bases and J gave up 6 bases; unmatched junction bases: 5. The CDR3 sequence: CASSFYSGIDTQYF. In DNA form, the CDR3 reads TGTGCCAGCAGTTTTTATAGCGGGATTGATACGCAGTATTTT.

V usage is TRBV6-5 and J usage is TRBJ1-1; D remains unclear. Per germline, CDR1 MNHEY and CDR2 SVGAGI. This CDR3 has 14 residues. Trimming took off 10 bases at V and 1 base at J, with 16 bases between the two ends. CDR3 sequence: CATKANLQNTEAFF. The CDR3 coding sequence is TGTGCCACCAAAGCGAACCTTCAGAACACTGAAGCTTTCTTT.

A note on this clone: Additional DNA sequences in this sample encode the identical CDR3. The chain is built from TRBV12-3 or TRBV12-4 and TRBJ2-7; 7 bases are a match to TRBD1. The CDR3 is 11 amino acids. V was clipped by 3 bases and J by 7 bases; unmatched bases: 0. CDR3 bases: TGTGCCAGCAGTTTCAGGGGGGAGCAGTACTTC. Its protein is CASSFRGEQYF.

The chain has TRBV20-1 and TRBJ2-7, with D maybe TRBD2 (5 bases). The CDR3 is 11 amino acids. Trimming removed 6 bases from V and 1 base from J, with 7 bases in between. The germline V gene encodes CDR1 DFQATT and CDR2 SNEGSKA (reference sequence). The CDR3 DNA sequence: TGCAGTGCCGGCGGGTCCTACGAGCAGTACTTC. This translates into CSAGGSYEQYF.

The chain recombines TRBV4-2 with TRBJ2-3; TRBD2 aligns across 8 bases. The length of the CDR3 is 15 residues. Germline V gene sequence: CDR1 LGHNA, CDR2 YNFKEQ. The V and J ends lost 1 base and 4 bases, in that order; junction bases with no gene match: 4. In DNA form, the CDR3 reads TGTGCCAGCAGCCAAGGGTCCGGGAGGGCAGATACGCAGTATTTT. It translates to CASSQGSGRADTQYF.

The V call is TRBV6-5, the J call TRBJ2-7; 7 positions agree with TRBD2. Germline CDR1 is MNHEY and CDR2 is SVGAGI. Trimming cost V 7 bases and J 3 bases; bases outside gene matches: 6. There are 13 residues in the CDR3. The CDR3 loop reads CASMRGGYYEQYF. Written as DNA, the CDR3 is TGTGCCAGCATGCGCGGGGGTTACTACGAGCAGTACTTC.

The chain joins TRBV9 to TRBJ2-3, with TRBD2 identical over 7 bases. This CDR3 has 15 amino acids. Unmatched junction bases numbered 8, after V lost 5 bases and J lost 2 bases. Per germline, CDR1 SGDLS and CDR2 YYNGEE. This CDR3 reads CASSARAGTTDTQYF. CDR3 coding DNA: TGTGCCAGCAGTGCCCGAGCGGGGACCACAGATACGCAGTATTTT.

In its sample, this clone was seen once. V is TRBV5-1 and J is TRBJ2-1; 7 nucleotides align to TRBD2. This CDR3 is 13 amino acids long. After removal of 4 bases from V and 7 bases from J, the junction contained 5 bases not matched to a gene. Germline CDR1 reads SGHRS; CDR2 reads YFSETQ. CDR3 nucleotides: TGCGCCAGCAGCGCGCCCGGGGGGAATGAGCAGTTCTTC. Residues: CASSAPGGNEQFF.

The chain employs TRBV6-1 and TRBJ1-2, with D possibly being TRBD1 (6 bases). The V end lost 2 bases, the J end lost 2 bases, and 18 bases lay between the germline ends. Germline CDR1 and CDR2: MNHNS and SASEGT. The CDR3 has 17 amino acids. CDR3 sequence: CASSEYGQGRLNYGYTF. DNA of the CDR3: TGTGCCAGCAGTGAATACGGCCAGGGGAGACTCAACTATGGCTACACCTTC.

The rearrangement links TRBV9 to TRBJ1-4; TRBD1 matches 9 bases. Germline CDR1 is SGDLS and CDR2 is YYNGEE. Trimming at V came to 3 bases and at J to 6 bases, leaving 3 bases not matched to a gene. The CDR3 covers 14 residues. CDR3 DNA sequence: TGTGCCAGCAGCGACCGGGACAGGGATGAAAAACTGTTTTTT. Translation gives CASSDRDRDEKLFF.

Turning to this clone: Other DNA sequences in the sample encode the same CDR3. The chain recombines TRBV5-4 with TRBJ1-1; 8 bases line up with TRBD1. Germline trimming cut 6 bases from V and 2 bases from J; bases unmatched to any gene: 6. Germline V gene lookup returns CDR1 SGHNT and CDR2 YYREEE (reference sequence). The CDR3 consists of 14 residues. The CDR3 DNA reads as TGTGCCAGCAATCGACAGGGGAGTAACACTGAAGCTTTCTTT. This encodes CASNRQGSNTEAFF.

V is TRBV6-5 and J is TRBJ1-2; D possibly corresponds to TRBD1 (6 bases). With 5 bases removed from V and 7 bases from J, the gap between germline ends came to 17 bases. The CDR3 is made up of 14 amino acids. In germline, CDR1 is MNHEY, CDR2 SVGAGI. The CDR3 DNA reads TGTGCCAGCAGTAAGCACAGGGAAAGTAGTGGCTACACCTTC. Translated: CASSKHRESSGYTF.

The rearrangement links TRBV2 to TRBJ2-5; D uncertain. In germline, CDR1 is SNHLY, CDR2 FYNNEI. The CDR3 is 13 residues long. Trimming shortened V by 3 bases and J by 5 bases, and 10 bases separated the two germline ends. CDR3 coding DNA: TGTGCCAGCAGTGATAACATCGGGGAGACCCAGTACTTC. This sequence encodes CASSDNIGETQYF.

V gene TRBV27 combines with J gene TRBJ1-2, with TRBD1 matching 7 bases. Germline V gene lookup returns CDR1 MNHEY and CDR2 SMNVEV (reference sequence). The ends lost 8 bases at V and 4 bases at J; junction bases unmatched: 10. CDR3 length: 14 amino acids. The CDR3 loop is CASGNRQGFYGYTF. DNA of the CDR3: TGTGCCAGCGGAAACCGACAGGGATTCTATGGCTACACCTTC.

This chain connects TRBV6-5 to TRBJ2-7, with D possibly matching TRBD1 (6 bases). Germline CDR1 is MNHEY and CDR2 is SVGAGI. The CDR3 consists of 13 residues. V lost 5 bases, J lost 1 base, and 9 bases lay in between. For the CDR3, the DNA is TGTGCCAGCAGTCGTACAGGGTCCTACGAGCAGTACTTC. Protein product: CASSRTGSYEQYF.

This CDR3 reads CASSLNPGGGDEQYF. The CDR3, as DNA: TGCGCCAGCAGCTTGAATCCGGGAGGCGGCGACGAGCAGTACTTC. V and J are TRBV5-1 and TRBJ2-7; 7 bases are a match to TRBD2. Per the germline V gene, CDR1 is SGHRS and CDR2 is YFSETQ. The CDR3 covers 15 residues. After removal of 1 base from V and 5 bases from J, the junction contained 9 bases not matched to a gene.

Written as DNA, the CDR3 is TGTGCCACCAGTGACTCCACAGGGACTGAAGCTTTCTTT. It is translated as CATSDSTGTEAFF. The chain combines TRBV24-1 with TRBJ1-1; D possibly corresponds to TRBD1 (6 bases). The CDR3 covers 13 residues. Trimming took 4 bases from V and 5 from J, leaving 10 bases between them. CDR1 is KGHDR and CDR2 is SFDVKD in the germline V gene.

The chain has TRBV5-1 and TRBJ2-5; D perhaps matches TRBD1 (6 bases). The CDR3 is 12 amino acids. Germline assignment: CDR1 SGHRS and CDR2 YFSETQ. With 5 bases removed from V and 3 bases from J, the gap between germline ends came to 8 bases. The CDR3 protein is CASSHREETQYF. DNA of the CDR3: TGCGCCAGCAGTCACAGGGAAGAGACCCAGTACTTC.

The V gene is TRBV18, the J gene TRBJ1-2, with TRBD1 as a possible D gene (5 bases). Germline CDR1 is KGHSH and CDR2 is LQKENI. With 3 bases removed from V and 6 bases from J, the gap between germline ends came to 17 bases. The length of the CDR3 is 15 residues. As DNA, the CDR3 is TGTGCCAGCTCACCGCTTTTTGACAGTTCCGATGGCTACACCTTC. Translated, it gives CASSPLFDSSDGYTF.

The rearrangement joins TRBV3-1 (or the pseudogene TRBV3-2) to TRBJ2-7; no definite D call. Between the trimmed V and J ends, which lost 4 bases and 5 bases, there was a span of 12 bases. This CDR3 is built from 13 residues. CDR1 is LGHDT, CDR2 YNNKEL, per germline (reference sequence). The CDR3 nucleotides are TGTGCCAGCAGCCGCAAGTTGAGGAACGAGCAGTACTTC. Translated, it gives CASSRKLRNEQYF.

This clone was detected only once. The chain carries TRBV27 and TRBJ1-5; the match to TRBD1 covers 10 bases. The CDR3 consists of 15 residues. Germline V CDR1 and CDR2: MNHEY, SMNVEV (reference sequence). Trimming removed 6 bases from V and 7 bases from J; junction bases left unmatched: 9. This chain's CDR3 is CASSIRQGAGQPQHF. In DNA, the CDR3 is TGTGCCAGCAGCATCAGACAGGGGGCAGGACAGCCCCAGCATTTT.

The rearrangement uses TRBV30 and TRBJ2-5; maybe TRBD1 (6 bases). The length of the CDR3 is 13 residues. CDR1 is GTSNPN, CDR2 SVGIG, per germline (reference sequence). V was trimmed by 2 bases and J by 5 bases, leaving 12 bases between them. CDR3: CAWSKGVDETQYF. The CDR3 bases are TGTGCCTGGAGTAAGGGGGTCGACGAGACCCAGTACTTC.

The CDR3 DNA follows: TGTGCCAGCAGTTTAAACGGGTTTAGCAATCGGGATAATTCACCCCTCCACTTT. Its protein is CASSLNGFSNRDNSPLHF. The rearrangement joins TRBV27 to TRBJ1-6; D not certain. The germline V gene encodes CDR1 MNHEY and CDR2 SMNVEV (reference sequence). This CDR3 region has 18 residues. The V end lost 2 bases, the J end lost 5 bases, and 19 bases lay between the germline ends.

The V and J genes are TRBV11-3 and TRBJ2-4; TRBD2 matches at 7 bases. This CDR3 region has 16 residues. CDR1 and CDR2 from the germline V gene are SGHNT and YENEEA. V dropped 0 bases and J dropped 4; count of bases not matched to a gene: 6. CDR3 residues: CASSLEGPGGKNIQYF. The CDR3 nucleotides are TGTGCCAGCAGCTTAGAGGGGCCGGGGGGAAAAAACATTCAGTACTTC.

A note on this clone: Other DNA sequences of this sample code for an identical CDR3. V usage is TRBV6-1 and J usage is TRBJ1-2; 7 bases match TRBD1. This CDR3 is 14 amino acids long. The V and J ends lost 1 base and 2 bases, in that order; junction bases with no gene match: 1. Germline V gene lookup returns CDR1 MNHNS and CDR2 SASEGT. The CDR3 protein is CASSEGQGNYGYTF. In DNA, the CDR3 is TGTGCCAGCAGTGAAGGACAGGGCAACTATGGCTACACCTTC.

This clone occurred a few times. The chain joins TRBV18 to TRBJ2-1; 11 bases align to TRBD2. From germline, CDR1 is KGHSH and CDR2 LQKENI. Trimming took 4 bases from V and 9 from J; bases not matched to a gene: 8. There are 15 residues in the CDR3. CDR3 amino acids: CASSQLAGDSSEQFF. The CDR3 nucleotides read TGTGCCAGCTCACAACTAGCGGGAGATAGTTCTGAGCAGTTCTTC.

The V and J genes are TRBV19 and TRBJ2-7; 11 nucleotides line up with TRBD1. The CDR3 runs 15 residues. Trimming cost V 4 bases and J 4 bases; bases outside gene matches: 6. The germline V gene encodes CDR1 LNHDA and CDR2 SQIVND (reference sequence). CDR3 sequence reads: CASSRPGQGVYEQYF. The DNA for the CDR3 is TGTGCCAGTAGTAGGCCGGGACAGGGGGTTTACGAGCAGTACTTC.

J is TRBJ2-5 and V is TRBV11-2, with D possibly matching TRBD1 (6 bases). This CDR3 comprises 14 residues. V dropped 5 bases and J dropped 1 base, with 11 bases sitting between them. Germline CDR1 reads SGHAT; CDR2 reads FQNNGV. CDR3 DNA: TGTGCCAGCAGCCCCCGGACAGCCCAAGAGACCCAGTACTTC. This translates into CASSPRTAQETQYF.